These 14 T cell receptor beta chains share one sample of origin, sequenced in a study of blood T cell repertoires in COVID-19. Clones were sequenced by immunoSEQ multiplex PCR, and TCRdb holds only the in-frame ones, with some missing. The sample consists of fewer than 350,000 clones, roughly 89% of them appearing once. What was sequenced was PBMCs or T cells enriched from blood (not recorded which). The source of these receptors is a woman aged 35 to 49 who had recovered from COVID-19.

V is TRBV7-9 and J is TRBJ2-7; TRBD2 matches at 14 bases. The germline V gene encodes CDR1 SEHNR and CDR2 FQNEAQ (reference sequence). V was clipped by 3 bases and J by 5 bases; unmatched bases: 9. The CDR3 extends over 17 amino acids. The CDR3 DNA is TGTGCCAGCAGCTTTCCTGGCGGACTAGCGGGAGGCCACGAGCAGTACTTC. It yields the protein CASSFPGGLAGGHEQYF. The full variable domain, in which reference TRBV7-9 and TRBJ2-7 provide the parts outside the CDR3, is DTGVSQNPRHKITKRGQNVTFRCDPISEHNRLYWYRQTLGQGPEFLTYFQNEAQLEKSRLLSDRFSAERPKGSFSTLEIQRTEQGDSAMYLCASSFPGGLAGGHEQYFGPGTRLTVT.

V is TRBV4-2 and J is TRBJ2-4; D is undetermined. The ends were cut back, 1 base at V and 11 bases at J, with 12 bases in the middle. The CDR3 consists of 13 residues. The germline CDR1 and CDR2 sequences are LGHNA and YNFKEQ. DNA for the CDR3: TGTGCCAGCAGCCAAGCCCCTTTCCGCGTTCAGTACTTC. Translating gives CASSQAPFRVQYF.

The chain joins TRBV5-1 to TRBJ1-6; 8 nucleotides align to TRBD1. With V trimmed by 4 bases and J by 5 bases, 5 bases remained unmatched. Germline CDR1 is SGHRS and CDR2 is YFSETQ. The CDR3 is 15 amino acids. The CDR3 bases are TGCGCCAGCAGCCTGAAGACAGGGGATAATTCACCCCTCCACTTT. Its translation: CASSLKTGDNSPLHF.

This CDR3 reads CASSISGQGARQPQHF. As DNA, the CDR3 is TGTGCCAGTAGTATCTCGGGACAGGGGGCGAGACAGCCCCAGCATTTT. This sequence joins TRBV19 and TRBJ1-5; the match to TRBD1 covers 12 bases. CDR1 LNHDA and CDR2 SQIVND come from the germline V gene (reference sequence). The CDR3 runs 16 residues. Trimming took 3 bases from V and 7 from J; bases not matched to a gene: 7. Full variable domain (remainder filled in from reference TRBV19 and TRBJ1-5): DGGITQSPKYLFRKEGQNVTLSCEQNLNHDAMYWYRQDPGQGLRLIYYSQIVNDFQKGDIAEGYSVSREKKESFPLTVTSAQKNPTAFYLCASSISGQGARQPQHFGDGTRLSIL.

This chain links TRBV5-1 with TRBJ1-6; TRBD1 matches 8 bases. CDR1 and CDR2 from the germline V gene are SGHRS and YFSETQ. This CDR3 is 14 amino acids long. Germline trimming cut 4 bases from V and 8 bases from J; bases unmatched to any gene: 5. The CDR3, as DNA: TGCGCCAGCAGCCCGGACAGGGAGGATTCACCCCTCCACTTT. This codes for CASSPDREDSPLHF.

This chain links TRBV19 with TRBJ2-5; 13 nucleotides align to TRBD2. The CDR3 has 15 amino acids. From germline, CDR1 is LNHDA and CDR2 SQIVND (reference sequence). The V segment lost 5 bases and the J segment 4 bases; nucleotides outside the gene matches: 4. As DNA, the CDR3 is TGTGCCAGTAGTCAATGGACTAGCGGGAGAGAGACCCAGTACTTC. Amino acids: CASSQWTSGRETQYF. Together with reference TRBV19 and TRBJ2-5, the CDR3 gives the full variable domain: DGGITQSPKYLFRKEGQNVTLSCEQNLNHDAMYWYRQDPGQGLRLIYYSQIVNDFQKGDIAEGYSVSREKKESFPLTVTSAQKNPTAFYLCASSQWTSGRETQYFGPGTRLLVL.

This sequence joins TRBV6-5 and TRBJ2-2, with TRBD1 matching over 7 bases. The germline V gene encodes CDR1 MNHEY and CDR2 SVGAGI. Trimming removed 5 bases from V and 6 bases from J; junction bases left unmatched: 9. This CDR3 comprises 15 residues. The CDR3 region is CASSPDRVYAGELFF. The CDR3, as DNA: TGTGCCAGCAGTCCTGACAGGGTGTACGCCGGGGAGCTGTTTTTT.

V is TRBV2 and J is TRBJ1-6, with 7 bases lining up with TRBD1. Germline values: CDR1 SNHLY, CDR2 FYNNEI. Trimming removed 2 bases from V and 7 bases from J; junction bases left unmatched: 5. This CDR3 is built from 15 residues. The DNA of the CDR3 is TGTGCCAGCAGTGAACGGGGACAGCCGAATTCACCCCTCCACTTT. It is translated as CASSERGQPNSPLHF.

This clone was seen once. The chain joins TRBV5-4 to TRBJ2-3; TRBD2 matches 13 bases. The CDR3 extends over 17 amino acids. CDR1 and CDR2 from the germline V gene are SGHNT and YYREEE (reference sequence). The V segment lost 4 bases and the J segment 3 bases; nucleotides outside the gene matches: 8. For the CDR3, the DNA is TGTGCCAGCAGCCCGGGACTAGCGGGAACTAAAACAGATACGCAGTATTTT. Translation gives CASSPGLAGTKTDTQYF.

The chain couples TRBV18 to TRBJ1-2, with 9 nucleotides matching TRBD1. V shed 0 bases and J 4 bases; nucleotides not matched to a gene: 6. Per the germline V gene, CDR1 is KGHSH and CDR2 is LQKENI. This CDR3 contains 16 residues. The CDR3 region is CASSPPDRGQGYGYTF. The CDR3 coding sequence is TGTGCCAGCTCACCACCGGACAGGGGACAAGGCTATGGCTACACCTTC. The variable domain in full, with the rest retrieved from reference TRBV18 and TRBJ1-2, is NAGVMQNPRHLVRRRGQEARLRCSPMKGHSHVYWYRQLPEEGLKFMVYLQKENIIDESGMPKERFSAEFPKEGPSILRIQQVVRGDSAAYFCASSPPDRGQGYGYTFGSGTRLTVV.

This clone has a single count. The chain has TRBV30 and TRBJ2-3, with TRBD1 matching 8 bases. Germline V gene data show CDR1 as GTSNPN and CDR2 as SVGIG (reference sequence). This CDR3 region has 15 residues. V was pared by 5 bases and J by 2 bases, with 9 bases of the junction left unmatched. The CDR3 is CAWAPGQASTDTQYF. The CDR3, as DNA: TGTGCCTGGGCGCCGGGACAGGCTTCCACAGATACGCAGTATTTT.

The rearrangement joins TRBV18 to TRBJ2-2, with 8 positions matching TRBD1. Looked up from germline, CDR1 is KGHSH and CDR2 is LQKENI. The CDR3 runs 16 residues. J lost 4 bases, V lost 2 bases, and 6 bases had no gene match. The CDR3 coding sequence is TGTGCCAGCTCACCAGGACAGGGTGGATTCACCGGGGAGCTGTTTTTT. It codes for CASSPGQGGFTGELFF.

The rearrangement links TRBV7-2 to TRBJ1-4; tentatively, D is TRBD1 (6 bases). Germline CDR1 SGHTA, CDR2 FQGNSA. This CDR3 region has 17 residues. V was shortened by 4 bases and J by 0 bases, with 15 bases between the two germline ends. The chain's CDR3 is CASSSTARQATNEKLFF. CDR3 nucleotides: TGTGCCAGCAGCTCGACCGCAAGACAGGCAACTAATGAAAAACTGTTTTTT.

This clone was observed many times. The chain recombines TRBV7-9 with TRBJ2-5; D remains unclear. Germline CDR1 reads SEHNR; CDR2 reads FQNEAQ (reference sequence). The CDR3 has 14 residues. Trimming stripped 3 bases from V and 5 bases from J, with 13 bases between. CDR3 residues: CASSFSTGGETQYF. The DNA for the CDR3 is TGTGCCAGCAGCTTTTCTACGGGTGGGGAGACCCAGTACTTC.